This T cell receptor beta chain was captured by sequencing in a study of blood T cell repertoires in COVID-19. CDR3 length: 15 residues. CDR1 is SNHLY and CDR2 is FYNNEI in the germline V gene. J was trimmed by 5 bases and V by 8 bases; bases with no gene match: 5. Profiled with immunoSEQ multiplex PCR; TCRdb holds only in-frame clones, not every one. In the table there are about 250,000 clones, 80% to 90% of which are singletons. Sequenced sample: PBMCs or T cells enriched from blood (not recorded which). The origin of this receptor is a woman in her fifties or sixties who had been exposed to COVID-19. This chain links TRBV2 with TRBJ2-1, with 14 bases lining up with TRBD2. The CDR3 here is CASGRTSGGNNEQFF. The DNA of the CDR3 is TGTGCCAGCGGGAGGACTAGCGGGGGGAACAATGAGCAGTTCTTC.